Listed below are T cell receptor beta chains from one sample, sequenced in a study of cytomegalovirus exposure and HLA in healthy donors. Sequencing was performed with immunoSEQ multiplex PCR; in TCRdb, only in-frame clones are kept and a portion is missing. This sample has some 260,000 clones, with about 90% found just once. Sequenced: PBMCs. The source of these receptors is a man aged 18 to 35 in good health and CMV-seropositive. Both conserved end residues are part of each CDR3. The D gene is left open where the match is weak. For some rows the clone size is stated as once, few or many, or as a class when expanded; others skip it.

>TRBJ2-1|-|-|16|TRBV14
TGTGCCAGCAGCCAAGAGACAGGCCTGTCGTACAATGAGCAGTTCTTC
CASSQETGLSYNEQFF
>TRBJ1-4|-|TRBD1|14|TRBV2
TGTGCCACAGGGTCGAGGACAGGGGATGAAAAACTGTTTTTT
CATGSRTGDEKLFF
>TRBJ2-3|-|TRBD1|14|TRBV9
TGTGCCAGCAGCGTGGACAGGGGGCCAGATACGCAGTATTTT
CASSVDRGPDTQYF
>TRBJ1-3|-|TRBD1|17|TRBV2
TGTGCCAGCAGTGTTGGGACAGGGGTGCTATCTGGAAACACCATATATTTT
CASSVGTGVLSGNTIYF
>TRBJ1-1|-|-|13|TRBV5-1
TGCGCCAGCAGCTTGGAGACAGAGGGGCCAGCTTTCTTT
CASSLETEGPAFF
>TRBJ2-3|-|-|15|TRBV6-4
TGTGCCAGCAGTGCGGGTTCAGGCCCCACAGATACGCAGTATTTT
CASSAGSGPTDTQYF
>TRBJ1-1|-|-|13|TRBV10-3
TGTGCCATCAGGACGGACATGAACACTGAAGCTTTCTTT
CAIRTDMNTEAFF
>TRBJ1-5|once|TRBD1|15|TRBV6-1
TGTGCCAGCAGTGAGGGGGACAGGGACAATCAGCCCCAGCATTTT
CASSEGDRDNQPQHF
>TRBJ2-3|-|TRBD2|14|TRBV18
TGTGCCAGCTCACCTGGACTAGATTTCGATACGCAGTATTTT
CASSPGLDFDTQYF
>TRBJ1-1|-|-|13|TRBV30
TGTGCCTTAACAGGGCCAAGAAACACTGAAGCTTTCTTT
CALTGPRNTEAFF
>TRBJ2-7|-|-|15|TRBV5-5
TGTGCCAGCAGCTTTAGTTGGGGCGGCCCCTACGAGCAGTACTTC
CASSFSWGGPYEQYF
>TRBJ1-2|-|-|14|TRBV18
TGTGCCAGCTCACTAGACAGGATCCCCTATGGCTACACCTTC
CASSLDRIPYGYTF
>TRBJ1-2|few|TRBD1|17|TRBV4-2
TGTGCCAGCAGCCAAGTCGGGACAGGGGGCAAGGGGTATGGCTACACCTTC
CASSQVGTGGKGYGYTF
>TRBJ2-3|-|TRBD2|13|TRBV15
TGTGCCACTTCAGCGGGACTAGCTGGTACGCAGTATTTT
CATSAGLAGTQYF
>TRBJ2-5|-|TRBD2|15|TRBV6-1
TGTGCCAGCAGTGAATTGGCGGGGGAGGGGGAGACCCAGTACTTC
CASSELAGEGETQYF
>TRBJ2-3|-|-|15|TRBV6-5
TGTGCCAGCAGTTCCCGGACATCAGGGTACGATACGCAGTATTTT
CASSSRTSGYDTQYF
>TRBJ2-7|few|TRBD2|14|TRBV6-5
TGTGCCAGCACCCCCCGAGCGGGAGTCAACGAGCAGTACTTC
CASTPRAGVNEQYF
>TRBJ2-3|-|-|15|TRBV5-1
TGCGCCAGCAGCTTGGGGCGACAGGGCACAGATACGCAGTATTTT
CASSLGRQGTDTQYF
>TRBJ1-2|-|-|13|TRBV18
TGTGCCAGCTCACCAGCAGGGACCTATGGCTACACCTTC
CASSPAGTYGYTF
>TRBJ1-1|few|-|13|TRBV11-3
TGTGCCAGCAGCCCTGGACACGACACTGAAGCTTTCTTT
CASSPGHDTEAFF
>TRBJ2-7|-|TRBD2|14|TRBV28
TGTGCCAGCAGTTTATTAGCGGGAGCTTACGAGCAGTACTTC
CASSLLAGAYEQYF
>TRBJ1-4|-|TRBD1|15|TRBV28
TGTGCCAGCAGGCTACCCGGGACAGAGATTGAAAAACTGTTTTTT
CASRLPGTEIEKLFF
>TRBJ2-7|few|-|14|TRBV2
TGTGCCAGCAGTGAAACAAACAGGGCTGAAGAGCAGTACTTC
CASSETNRAEEQYF
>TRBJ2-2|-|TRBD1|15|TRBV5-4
TGTGCCAGCAGCCGGGGACAGGGAGGCACCGGGGAGCTGTTTTTT
CASSRGQGGTGELFF
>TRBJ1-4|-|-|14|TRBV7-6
TGTGCCAGCAGCTTAGAAACGGTTAATGAAAAACTGTTTTTT
CASSLETVNEKLFF
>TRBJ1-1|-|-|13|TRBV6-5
TGTGCCAGCAGTTCCCAGTCGAACACTGAAGCTTTCTTT
CASSSQSNTEAFF
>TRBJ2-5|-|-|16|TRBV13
TGTGCCAGCAGCTTATGGCGACTCGACACCCAAGAGACCCAGTACTTC
CASSLWRLDTQETQYF
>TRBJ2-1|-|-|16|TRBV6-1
TGTGCCAGCAGTGAACATTACAGGGTGGGGTACAATGAGCAGTTCTTC
CASSEHYRVGYNEQFF
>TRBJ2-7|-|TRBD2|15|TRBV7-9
TGTGCCAGCAGCTCTCCCGTGGCGGGAGGAAGGGAGCAGTACTTC
CASSSPVAGGREQYF
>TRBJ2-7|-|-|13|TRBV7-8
TGTGCCAGCAGCTTCCACAACTCCTACGAGCAGTACTTC
CASSFHNSYEQYF
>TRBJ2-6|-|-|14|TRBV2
TGTGCCAGCAGTACAAGCTCTGGGGCCAACGTCCTGACTTTC
CASSTSSGANVLTF
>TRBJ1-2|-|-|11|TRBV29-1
TGCAGCGTTTACGTAAACTATGGCTACACCTTC
CSVYVNYGYTF
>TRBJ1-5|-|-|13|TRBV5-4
TGTGCCAGCAGCTTAGGAGGAGATCAGCCCCAGCATTTT
CASSLGGDQPQHF
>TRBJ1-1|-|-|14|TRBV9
TGTGCCAGCAGCGTAGGTCCAGGGAACACTGAAGCTTTCTTT
CASSVGPGNTEAFF
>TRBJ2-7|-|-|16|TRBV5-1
TGCGCCAGCAGCCCCTTAGGAACCCTTTACACCTACGAGCAGTACTTC
CASSPLGTLYTYEQYF
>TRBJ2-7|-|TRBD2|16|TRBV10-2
TGCGCCAGCAGTGAGTGGCTAGCGGGGGGGGCCTACGAGCAGTACTTC
CASSEWLAGGAYEQYF
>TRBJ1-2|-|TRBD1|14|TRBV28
TGTGCCAGCAGTTTAGGTGGGACAGACTATGGCTACACCTTC
CASSLGGTDYGYTF
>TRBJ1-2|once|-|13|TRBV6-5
TGTGCCAGCAGTTTAGATCGAGTCTATGGCTACACCTTC
CASSLDRVYGYTF
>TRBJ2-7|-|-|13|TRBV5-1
TGCGCCAGCAGCTTGGGACGTTTGGACGAGCAGTACTTC
CASSLGRLDEQYF
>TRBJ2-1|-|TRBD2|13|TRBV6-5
TGTGCCAGCGGGAGACTAGCGGACAATGAGCAGTTCTTC
CASGRLADNEQFF
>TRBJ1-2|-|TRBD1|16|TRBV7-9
TGTGCCAGCAGCTTTAGACGGACAGGGGGAAACTATGGCTACACCTTC
CASSFRRTGGNYGYTF
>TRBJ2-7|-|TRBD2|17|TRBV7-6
TGTGCCAGCAGCAGAGGAAGCGGGAGGGGGATTTTCTACGAGCAGTACTTC
CASSRGSGRGIFYEQYF
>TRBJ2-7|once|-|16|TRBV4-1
TGCGCCAGCAGCCAAGATCTCGCGGGATATTCCTACGAGCAGTACTTC
CASSQDLAGYSYEQYF
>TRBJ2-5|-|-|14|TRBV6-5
TGTGCCAGCAGTCCCGGGCTCCGTGTAGAGACCCAGTACTTC
CASSPGLRVETQYF
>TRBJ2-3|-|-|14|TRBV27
TGTGCCAGCAGTTTATGGGGAAGCACAGATACGCAGTATTTT
CASSLWGSTDTQYF